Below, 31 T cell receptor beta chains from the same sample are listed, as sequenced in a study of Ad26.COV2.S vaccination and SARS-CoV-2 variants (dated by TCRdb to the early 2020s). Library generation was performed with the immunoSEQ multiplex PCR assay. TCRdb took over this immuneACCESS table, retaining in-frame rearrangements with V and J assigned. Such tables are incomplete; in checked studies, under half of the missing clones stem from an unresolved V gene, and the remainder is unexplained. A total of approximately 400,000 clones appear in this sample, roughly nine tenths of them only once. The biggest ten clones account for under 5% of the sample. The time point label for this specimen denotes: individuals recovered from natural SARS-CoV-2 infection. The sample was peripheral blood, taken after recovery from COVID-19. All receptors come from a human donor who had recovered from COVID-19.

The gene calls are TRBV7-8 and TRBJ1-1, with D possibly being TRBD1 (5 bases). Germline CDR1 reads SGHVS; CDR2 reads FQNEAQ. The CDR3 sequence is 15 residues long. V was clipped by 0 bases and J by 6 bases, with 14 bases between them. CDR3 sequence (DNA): TGTGCCAGCAGCTTAGCGCCGGGGCGGAGCGCTGAAGCTTTCTTT. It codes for CASSLAPGRSAEAFF. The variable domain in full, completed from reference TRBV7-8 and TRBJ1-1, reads GAGVSQSPRYKVAKRGQDVALRCDPISGHVSLFWYQQALGQGPEFLTYFQNEAQLDKSGLPSDRFFAERPEGSVSTLKIQRTQQEDSAVYLCASSLAPGRSAEAFFGQGTRLTVV.

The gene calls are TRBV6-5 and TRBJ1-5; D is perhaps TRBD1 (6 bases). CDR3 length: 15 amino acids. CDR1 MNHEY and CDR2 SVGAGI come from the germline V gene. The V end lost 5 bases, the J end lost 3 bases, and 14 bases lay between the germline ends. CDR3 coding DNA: TGTGCCAGCAGTCTTTCCGGGACACACAATCAGCCCCAGCATTTT. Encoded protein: CASSLSGTHNQPQHF.

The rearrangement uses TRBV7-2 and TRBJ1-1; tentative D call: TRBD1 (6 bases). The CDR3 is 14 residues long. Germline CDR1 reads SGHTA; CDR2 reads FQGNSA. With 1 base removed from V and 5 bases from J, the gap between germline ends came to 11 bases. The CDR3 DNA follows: TGTGCCAGCAGCTTAGTACAGGGTAGGACTGAAGCTTTCTTT. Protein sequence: CASSLVQGRTEAFF. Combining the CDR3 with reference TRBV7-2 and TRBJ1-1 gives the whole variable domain GAGVSQSPSNKVTEKGKDVELRCDPISGHTALYWYRQSLGQGLEFLIYFQGNSAPDKSGLPSDRFSAERTGGSVSTLTIQRTQQEDSAVYLCASSLVQGRTEAFFGQGTRLTVV.

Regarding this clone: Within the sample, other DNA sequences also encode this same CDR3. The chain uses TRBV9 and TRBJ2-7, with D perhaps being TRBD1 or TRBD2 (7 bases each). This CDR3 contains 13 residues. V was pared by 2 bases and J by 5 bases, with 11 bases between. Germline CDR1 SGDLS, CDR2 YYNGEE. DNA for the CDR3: TGTGCCAGCAGCGTGGGAGGGGGCGACGAGCAGTACTTC. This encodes CASSVGGGDEQYF.

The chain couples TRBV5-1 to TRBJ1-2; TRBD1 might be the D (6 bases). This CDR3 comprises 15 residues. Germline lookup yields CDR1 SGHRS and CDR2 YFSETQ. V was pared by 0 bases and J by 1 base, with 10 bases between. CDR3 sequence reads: CASSLAEGHNYGYTF. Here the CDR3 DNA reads TGCGCCAGCAGCTTGGCCGAGGGACATAACTATGGCTACACCTTC.

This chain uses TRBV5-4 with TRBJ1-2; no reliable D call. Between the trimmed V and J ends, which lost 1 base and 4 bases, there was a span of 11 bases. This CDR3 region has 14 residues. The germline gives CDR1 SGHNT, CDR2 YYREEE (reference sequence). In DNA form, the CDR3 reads TGTGCCAGCAGCTTGCCACAGCGACCCTATGGCTACACCTTC. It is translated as CASSLPQRPYGYTF.

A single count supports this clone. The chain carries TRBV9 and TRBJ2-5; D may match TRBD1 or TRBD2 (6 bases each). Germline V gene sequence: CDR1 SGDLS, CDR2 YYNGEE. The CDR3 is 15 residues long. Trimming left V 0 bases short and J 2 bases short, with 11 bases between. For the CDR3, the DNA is TGTGCCAGCAGCGTAGGCGGGGACAAACAAGAGACCCAGTACTTC. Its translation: CASSVGGDKQETQYF. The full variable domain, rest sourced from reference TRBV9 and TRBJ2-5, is DSGVTQTPKHLITATGQRVTLRCSPRSGDLSVYWYQQSLDQGLQFLIQYYNGEERAKGNILERFSAQQFPDLHSELNLSSLELGDSALYFCASSVGGDKQETQYFGPGTRLLVL.

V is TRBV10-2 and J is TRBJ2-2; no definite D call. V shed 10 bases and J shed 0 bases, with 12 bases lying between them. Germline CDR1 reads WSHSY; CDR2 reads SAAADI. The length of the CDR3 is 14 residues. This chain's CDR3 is CATEDLANTGELFF. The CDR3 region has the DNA TGCGCCACCGAGGACCTAGCGAACACCGGGGAGCTGTTTTTT.

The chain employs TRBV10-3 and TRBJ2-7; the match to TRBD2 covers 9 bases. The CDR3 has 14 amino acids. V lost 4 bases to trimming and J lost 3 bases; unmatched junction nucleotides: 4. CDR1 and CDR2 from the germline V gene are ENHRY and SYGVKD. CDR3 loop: CAISGSGGLYEQYF. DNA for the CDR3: TGTGCCATCAGTGGAAGCGGGGGGCTCTACGAGCAGTACTTC.

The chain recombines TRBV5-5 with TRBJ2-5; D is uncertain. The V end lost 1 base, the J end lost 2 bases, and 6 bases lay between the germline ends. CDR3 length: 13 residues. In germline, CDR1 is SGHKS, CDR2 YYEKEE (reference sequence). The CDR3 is CASSLWQQETQYF. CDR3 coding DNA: TGTGCCAGCAGCTTGTGGCAGCAAGAGACCCAGTACTTC.

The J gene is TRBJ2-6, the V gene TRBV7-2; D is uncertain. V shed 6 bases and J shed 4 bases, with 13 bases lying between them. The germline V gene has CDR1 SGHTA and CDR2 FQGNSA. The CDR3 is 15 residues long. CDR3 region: CASRNSLPGANVLTF. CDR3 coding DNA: TGTGCCAGCAGAAACAGTCTTCCCGGGGCCAACGTCCTGACTTTC.

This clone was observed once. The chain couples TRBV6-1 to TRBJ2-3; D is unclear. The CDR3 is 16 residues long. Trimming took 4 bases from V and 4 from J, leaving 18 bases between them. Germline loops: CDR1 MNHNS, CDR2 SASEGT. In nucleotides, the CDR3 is TGTGCCAGCAGTGGCCGTAGCTTTTGGGTCCCAGATACGCAGTATTTT. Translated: CASSGRSFWVPDTQYF.

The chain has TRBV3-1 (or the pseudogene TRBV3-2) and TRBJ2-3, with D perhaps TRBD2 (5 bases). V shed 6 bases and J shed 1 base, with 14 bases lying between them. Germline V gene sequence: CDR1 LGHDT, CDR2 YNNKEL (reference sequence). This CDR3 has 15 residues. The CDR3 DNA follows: TGTGCCAGCAGGAGGACTGACCTAGGCACAGATACGCAGTATTTT. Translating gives CASRRTDLGTDTQYF.

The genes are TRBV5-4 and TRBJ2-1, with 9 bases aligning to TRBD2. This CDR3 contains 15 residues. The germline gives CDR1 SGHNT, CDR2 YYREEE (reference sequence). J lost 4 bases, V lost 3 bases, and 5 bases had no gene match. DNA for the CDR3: TGTGCCAGCAGCTCGCGGGGGGGCCAGTACAATGAGCAGTTCTTC. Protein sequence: CASSSRGGQYNEQFF.

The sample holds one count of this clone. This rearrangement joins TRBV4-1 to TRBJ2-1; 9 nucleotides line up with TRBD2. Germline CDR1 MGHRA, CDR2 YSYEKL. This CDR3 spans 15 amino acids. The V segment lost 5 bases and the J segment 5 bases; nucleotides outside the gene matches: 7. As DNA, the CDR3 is TGCGCCAGCAGCTTCAGGCCTAGCGGGGACAATGAGCAGTTCTTC. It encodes CASSFRPSGDNEQFF.

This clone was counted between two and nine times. CDR3 region: CASSLKTGDQPQHF. The CDR3 DNA is TGTGCCAGCAGTTTGAAGACAGGGGATCAGCCCCAGCATTTT. The chain links TRBV6-6 to TRBJ1-5, with 8 bases aligning to TRBD1. This CDR3 has 14 residues. Per the germline V gene, CDR1 is MNHNY and CDR2 is SVGAGI (reference sequence). With V trimmed by 4 bases and J by 5 bases, 4 bases remained unmatched.

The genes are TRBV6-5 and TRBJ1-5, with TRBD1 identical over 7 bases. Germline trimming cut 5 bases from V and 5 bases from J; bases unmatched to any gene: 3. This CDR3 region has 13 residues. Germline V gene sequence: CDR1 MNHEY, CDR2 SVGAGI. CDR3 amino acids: CASSLTGDQPQHF. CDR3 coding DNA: TGTGCCAGCAGTCTTACAGGGGATCAGCCCCAGCATTTT.

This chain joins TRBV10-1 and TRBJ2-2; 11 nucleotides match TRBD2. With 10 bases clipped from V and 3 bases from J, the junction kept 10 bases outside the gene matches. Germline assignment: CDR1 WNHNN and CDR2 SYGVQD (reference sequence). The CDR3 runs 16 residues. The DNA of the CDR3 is TGCGCCACCATTCTTAGCGGGGGGGCCGACACCGGGGAGCTGTTTTTT. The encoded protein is CATILSGGADTGELFF.

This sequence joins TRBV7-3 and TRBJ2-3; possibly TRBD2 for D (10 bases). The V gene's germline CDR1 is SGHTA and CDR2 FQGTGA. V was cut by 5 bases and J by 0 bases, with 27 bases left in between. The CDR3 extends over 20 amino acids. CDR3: CASSLNRGLAGATSTDTQYF. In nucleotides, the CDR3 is TGTGCCAGCAGCCTAAACAGGGGGCTAGCGGGGGCCACTAGCACAGATACGCAGTATTTT.

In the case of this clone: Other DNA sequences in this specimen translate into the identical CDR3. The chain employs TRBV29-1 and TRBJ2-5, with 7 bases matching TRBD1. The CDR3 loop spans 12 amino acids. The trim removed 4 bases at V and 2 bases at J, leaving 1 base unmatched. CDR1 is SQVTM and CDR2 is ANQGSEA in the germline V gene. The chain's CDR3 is CSVGTGQETQYF. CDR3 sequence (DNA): TGCAGCGTTGGGACAGGACAAGAGACCCAGTACTTC.

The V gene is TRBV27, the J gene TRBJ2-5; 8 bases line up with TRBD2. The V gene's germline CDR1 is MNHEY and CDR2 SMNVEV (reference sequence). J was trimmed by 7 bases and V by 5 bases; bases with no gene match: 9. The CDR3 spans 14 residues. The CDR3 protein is CASSPSGGTGTQYF. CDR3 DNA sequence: TGTGCCAGCAGTCCCAGCGGGGGCACCGGGACCCAGTACTTC.

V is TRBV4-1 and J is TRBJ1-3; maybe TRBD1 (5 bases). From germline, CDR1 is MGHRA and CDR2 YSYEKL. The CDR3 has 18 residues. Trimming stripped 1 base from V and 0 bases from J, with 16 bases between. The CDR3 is CASSQGGAAGASGNTIYF. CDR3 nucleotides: TGCGCCAGCAGCCAAGGCGGGGCCGCCGGGGCCTCTGGAAACACCATATATTTT.

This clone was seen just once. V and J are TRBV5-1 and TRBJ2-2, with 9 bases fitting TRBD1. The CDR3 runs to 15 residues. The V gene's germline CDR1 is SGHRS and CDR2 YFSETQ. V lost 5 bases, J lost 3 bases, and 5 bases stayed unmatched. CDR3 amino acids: CASRHRGLDTGELFF. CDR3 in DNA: TGCGCCAGCAGGCACAGGGGGCTAGACACCGGGGAGCTGTTTTTT.

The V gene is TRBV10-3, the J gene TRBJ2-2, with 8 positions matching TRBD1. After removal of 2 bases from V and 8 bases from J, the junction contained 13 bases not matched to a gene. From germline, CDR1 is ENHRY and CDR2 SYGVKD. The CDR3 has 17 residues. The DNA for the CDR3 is TGTGCCATCAGTGAGGACAGGACAGGGCCTATGAGGGGGGAGCTGTTTTTT. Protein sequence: CAISEDRTGPMRGELFF.

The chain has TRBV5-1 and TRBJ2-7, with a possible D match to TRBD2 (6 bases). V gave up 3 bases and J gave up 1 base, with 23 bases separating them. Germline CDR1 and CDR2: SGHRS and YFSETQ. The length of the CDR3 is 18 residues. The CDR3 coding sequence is TGCGCCAGCAGCTACTTGGGGTCTAAGGTTCTAGCGTCCTACGAGCAGTACTTC. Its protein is CASSYLGSKVLASYEQYF.

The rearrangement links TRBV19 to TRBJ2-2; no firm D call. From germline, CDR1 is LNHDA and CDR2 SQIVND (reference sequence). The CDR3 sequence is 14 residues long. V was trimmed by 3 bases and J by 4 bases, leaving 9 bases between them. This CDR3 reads CASSISRSTGELFF. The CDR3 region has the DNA TGTGCCAGTAGTATCTCCAGGAGCACCGGGGAGCTGTTTTTT.

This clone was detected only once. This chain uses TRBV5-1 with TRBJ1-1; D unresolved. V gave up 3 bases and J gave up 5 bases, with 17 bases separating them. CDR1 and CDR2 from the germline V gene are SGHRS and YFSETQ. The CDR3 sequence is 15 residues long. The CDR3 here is CASSSAGFSTTEAFF. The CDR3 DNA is TGCGCCAGCAGCTCGGCGGGATTTTCTACTACTGAAGCTTTCTTT.

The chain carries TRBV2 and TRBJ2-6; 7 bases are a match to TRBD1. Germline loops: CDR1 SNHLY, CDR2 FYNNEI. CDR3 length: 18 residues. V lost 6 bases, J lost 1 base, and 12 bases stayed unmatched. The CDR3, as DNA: TGTGCCAGCAGGGATGGGAGACAGGGCTTATCTGGGGCCAACGTCCTGACTTTC. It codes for CASRDGRQGLSGANVLTF.

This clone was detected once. The CDR3 spells CATSEWDDTGELFF. In nucleotides, the CDR3 is TGTGCCACCAGTGAGTGGGACGACACCGGGGAGCTGTTTTTT. The chain uses TRBV24-1 and TRBJ2-2, with D perhaps being TRBD1 or TRBD2 (5 bases each). V was clipped by 4 bases and J by 3 bases, with 8 bases between them. The CDR3 consists of 14 residues. Looked up from germline, CDR1 is KGHDR and CDR2 is SFDVKD.

The CDR3: CASSPHEQYF. The DNA of the CDR3 is TGTGCCAGCAGCCCCCACGAGCAGTACTTC. This rearrangement joins TRBV3-1 (or the pseudogene TRBV3-2) to TRBJ2-7, with no clear D. This CDR3 comprises 10 residues. Germline V gene lookup returns CDR1 LGHDT and CDR2 YNNKEL (reference sequence). V was trimmed by 4 bases and J by 5 bases, leaving 3 bases between them.

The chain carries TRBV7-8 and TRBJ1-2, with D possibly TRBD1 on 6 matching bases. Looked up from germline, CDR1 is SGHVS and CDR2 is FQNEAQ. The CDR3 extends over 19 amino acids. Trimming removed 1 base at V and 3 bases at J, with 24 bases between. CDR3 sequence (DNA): TGTGCCAGCAGCTTAGAGGGGGGGGTCCTTGGACAGTCGGACTATGGCTACACCTTC. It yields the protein CASSLEGGVLGQSDYGYTF.